This T cell receptor (beta chain) was recorded in a study of blood T cell repertoires in COVID-19. The CDR3 is 13 residues long. Germline CDR1 is SQVTM and CDR2 is ANQGSEA. V gave up 3 bases and J gave up 2 bases, with 10 bases separating them. Authors' analysis steps: Using reference gene primer amplification, nucleated cell counts were estimated. Clones were read by immunoSEQ multiplex PCR, and TCRdb kept only the in-frame ones, dropping some. The DNA was the basis for D and trimming; V, J and clone size are from that table. The repertoire holds 65,000 to 90,000 clones, with around 83% as singletons.

Input material: peripheral blood. This TCR was recovered from a woman between 55 and 75 years old with acute or convalescent COVID-19. V usage is TRBV29-1 and J usage is TRBJ1-2, with D perhaps matching TRBD1 (6 bases). The CDR3: CSVDSQGNYGYTF. DNA for the CDR3: TGCAGCGTTGACTCTCAGGGGAACTATGGCTACACCTTC.